A selection of T cell receptor beta chains follows, all from one sample in a study of CD4 T cells in relation to SARS-CoV-2 and coronaviruses. Their cognate antigens are unknown. TCRdb keeps only in-frame clones here, not all; method: immunoSEQ multiplex PCR. The sample yields 20,000 to 25,000 clones, about 79% seen once. Sequences were obtained from CD4+ T cells from PBMCs, cultured in vitro. The receptors shown here come from a human donor in good health. The CDR3 runs from the conserved cysteine through the conserved F or W. Each record gives: clone size, J gene, D gene, V gene, CDR3 protein, CDR3 DNA. A D gene is named only where the DNA matches it firmly. Some rows have no size entry. The others give once, few or many, or a class for an expanded clone.

NA TRBJ2-1 TRBD1 TRBV18 CASSPLGTGGNEQFF TGTGCCAGCTCACCTCTCGGGACAGGGGGGAATGAGCAGTTCTTC
NA TRBJ1-1 NA TRBV6-6 CASSYDTGATYKAFF TGTGCCAGCAGTTACGATACAGGAGCCACTTACAAAGCTTTCTTT
once TRBJ1-4 NA TRBV23-1 CASSQTGTRPEKLFF TGCGCCAGCAGTCAAACCGGGACGCGGCCTGAAAAACTGTTTTTT
NA TRBJ2-3 NA TRBV27 CASSSAGFSDTQYF TGTGCCAGCAGTTCGGCGGGGTTCAGTGATACGCAGTATTTT
NA TRBJ1-1 TRBD1 TRBV19 CASSGTGGYTEAFF TGTGCCAGTAGTGGGACAGGAGGATACACTGAAGCTTTCTTT
once TRBJ2-2 NA TRBV18 CASSQGTPGELFF TGTGCCAGCTCCCAAGGGACGCCCGGGGAGCTGTTTTTT
NA TRBJ2-3 NA TRBV7-9 CASSGLGPDTQYF TGTGCCAGCAGCGGTTTGGGACCAGATACGCAGTATTTT
NA TRBJ2-7 TRBD2 TRBV9 CASSVSSGTYEQYF TGTGCCAGCAGCGTATCTAGCGGGACATACGAGCAGTACTTC
NA TRBJ1-5 NA TRBV4-3 CASSQGRWSNQPQHF TGCGCCAGCAGCCAAGGCAGGTGGAGCAATCAGCCCCAGCATTTT
few TRBJ2-7 NA TRBV4-3 CASSQIVGRGQYF TGCGCCAGCAGCCAAATAGTAGGCAGGGGGCAGTACTTC
NA TRBJ2-3 NA TRBV7-2 CASSFYGGTLVTDTQYF TGTGCCAGCAGCTTCTACGGGGGGACACTCGTCACAGATACGCAGTATTTT
NA TRBJ2-6 NA TRBV3-1/TRBV3-2 CASSQHRGANVLTF TGTGCCAGCAGCCAACACAGGGGGGCCAACGTCCTGACTTTC
few TRBJ2-7 TRBD1 TRBV3-1/TRBV3-2 CASSGQGYEQYF TGTGCCAGCAGCGGACAGGGCTACGAGCAGTACTTC
NA TRBJ1-1 TRBD1 TRBV5-1 CASQAGGLRDTEAFF TGCGCCAGCCAGGCAGGGGGATTACGAGACACTGAAGCTTTCTTT
NA TRBJ1-2 NA TRBV14 CASSLGHVYGYTF TGTGCCAGCAGCCTGGGACACGTCTATGGCTACACCTTC
few TRBJ1-1 NA TRBV6-5 CASSYETVAFF TGTGCCAGCAGTTACGAGACGGTCGCCTTCTTT
NA TRBJ1-1 NA TRBV12-3/TRBV12-4 CASSLSRDTEAFF TGTGCCAGCAGTTTATCCAGGGACACTGAAGCTTTCTTT
NA TRBJ2-3 TRBD1 TRBV6-1 CASSEGQGATDTQYF TGTGCCAGCAGTGAAGGACAGGGGGCAACAGATACGCAGTATTTT
NA TRBJ1-2 NA TRBV12-3/TRBV12-4 CASSLTGRYGYTF TGTGCCAGCAGTTTAACAGGGAGGTATGGCTACACCTTC
NA TRBJ1-1 NA TRBV5-1 CASSLANTEAFF TGCGCCAGCAGCTTGGCCAACACTGAAGCTTTCTTT